This T cell receptor beta chain came from a study of T-cell memory formation after mild COVID-19. Study at large: Largely, the TCR clusters proved donor specific. Study-wide results and caveats: Among contracting clones, CD4+ were mainly CM/EM and CD8+ enriched in EMRA. SARS-CoV-2 specificity of second-wave clones peaking day 37 was unconfirmed.

Trimming removed 5 bases from V and 9 bases from J; junction bases left unmatched: 8. The CDR3 runs 13 residues. Germline lookup yields CDR1 SGHTA and CDR2 FQGTGA. Constant-segment primers were used for 5'RACE, and the resulting TCR alpha and TCR beta cDNA libraries carried sample barcodes and UMIs. TCRdb ran MiXCR on the 5' RACE reads and lists one entry per CDR3 protein. The table has some 57,000 distinct CDR3 sequences, 10% to 15% seen once. This clonotype was detected only a few times. Antigen: not known. The receptor was isolated from a man between 18 and 29 years old who had mild COVID-19 (a few samples of this study predate the infection). Cell type and time point are not known. Sequenced: PBMCs or a T cell subset sorted from them (not recorded which). V usage is TRBV7-3 and J usage is TRBJ1-1; 8 nucleotides line up with TRBD1. The CDR3 is CASSLGTGGKAFF. The CDR3 DNA sequence: TGTGCCAGCAGCCTAGGGACAGGCGGAAAAGCTTTCTTT.